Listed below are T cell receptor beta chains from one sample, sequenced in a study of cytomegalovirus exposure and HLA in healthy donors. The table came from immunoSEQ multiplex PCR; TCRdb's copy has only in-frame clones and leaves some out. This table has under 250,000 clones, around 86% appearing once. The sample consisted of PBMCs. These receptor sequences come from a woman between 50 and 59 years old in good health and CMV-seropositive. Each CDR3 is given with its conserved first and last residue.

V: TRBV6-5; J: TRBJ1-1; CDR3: CASSRDRGRAEAFF
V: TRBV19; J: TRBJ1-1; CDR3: CASRWESTGGTEAFF
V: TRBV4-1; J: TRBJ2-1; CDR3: CASSLGLAGSYNEQFF
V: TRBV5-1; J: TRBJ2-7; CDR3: CASSSGQGYEQYF
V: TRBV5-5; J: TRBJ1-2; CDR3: CASSSGQGYGYTF
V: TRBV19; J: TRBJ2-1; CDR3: CASSPSGGGSYNEQFF
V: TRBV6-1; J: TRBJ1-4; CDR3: CASRPVRGLNEKLFF
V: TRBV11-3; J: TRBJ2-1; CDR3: CASSRSRGAPDYNEQFF
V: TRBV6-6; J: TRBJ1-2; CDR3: CASSYIGTSYGYTF
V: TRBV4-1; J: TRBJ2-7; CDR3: CASRVVGGLGEQYF
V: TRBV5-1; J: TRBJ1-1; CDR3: CASSLEQAPNTEAFF
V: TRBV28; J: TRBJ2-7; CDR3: CASSGTEIYEQYF
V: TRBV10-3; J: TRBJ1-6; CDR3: CAIREGWSSYNSPLHF
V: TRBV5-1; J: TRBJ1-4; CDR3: CASSLAVDEKLFF
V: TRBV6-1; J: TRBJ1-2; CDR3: CASSRDRGGYGYTF
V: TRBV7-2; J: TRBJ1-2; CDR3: CASSLAQVKRYGYTF
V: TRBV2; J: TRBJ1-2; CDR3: CASSDGASYGYTF
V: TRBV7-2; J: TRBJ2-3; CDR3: CASSIQLAGVIDTQYF
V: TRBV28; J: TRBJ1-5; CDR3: CASSLGRGSGQPQHF
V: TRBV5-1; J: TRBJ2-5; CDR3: CASSQAGTKKETQYF
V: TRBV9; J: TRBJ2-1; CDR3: CASSKRGGSSYNEQFF
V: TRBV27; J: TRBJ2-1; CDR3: CASSVRGGPRYNEQFF
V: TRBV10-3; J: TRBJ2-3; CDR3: CATTRLGPSTDTQYF
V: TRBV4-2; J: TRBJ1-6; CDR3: CASSQDGRGTIYNSPLHF
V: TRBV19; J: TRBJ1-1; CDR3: CAIRGPRTGNTEAFF
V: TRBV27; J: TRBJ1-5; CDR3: CASSLRGSNQPQHF